A single sample gave rise to the 28 T cell receptor beta chains below, sequenced in a study of blood T cells in healthy people across ages. Sample-barcoded 5' priming and a J-beta primer mix drove a second PCR of roughly 6 to 12 cycles. TCRdb passed the 5' RACE reads through MiXCR, listing each CDR3 protein once. This table has approximately 1.5 million distinct CDR3 sequences, about 42% appearing once. The sample was blood. The receptors here all came from a woman aged 18 to 35 in good health.

This clonotype came up a few times. The chain joins TRBV12-3 or TRBV12-4 to TRBJ2-1; 10 nucleotides match TRBD2. The CDR3 contains 16 residues. The junction had 6 bases not matched to a gene; V was cut back by 4 bases and J by 3 bases. The CDR3 region is CASSSPSGGNYNEQFF. CDR3 sequence (DNA): TGTGCCAGCAGTTCCCCTAGCGGGGGCAACTACAATGAGCAGTTCTTC.

In this sample, this clonotype turned up a few times. This rearrangement joins TRBV14 to TRBJ2-7; D is tentatively TRBD1 or TRBD2 (6 bases each). CDR1 is SGHDN, CDR2 FVKESK, per germline. With 0 bases removed from V and 0 bases from J, the gap between germline ends came to 15 bases. CDR3 length equals 17 residues. The CDR3, as DNA: TGTGCCAGCAGCCAAGATCTTCGGGGGCCGAGCTCCTACGAGCAGTACTTC. This translates into CASSQDLRGPSSYEQYF.

In nucleotides, the CDR3 is TGCAGTCCGACCCCAGCGGGAGAGGTTGAGACCCAGTACTTC. Protein sequence: CSPTPAGEVETQYF. V gene TRBV20-1 combines with J gene TRBJ2-5, with 8 bases matching TRBD2. The length of the CDR3 is 14 residues. Germline V gene lookup returns CDR1 DFQATT and CDR2 SNEGSKA (reference sequence). The ends lost 8 bases at V and 5 bases at J; junction bases unmatched: 13.

V is TRBV4-3 and J is TRBJ2-7, with 7 bases lining up with TRBD2. In germline, CDR1 is LGHNA, CDR2 YSLEER. This CDR3 has 18 residues. V gave up 0 bases and J gave up 2 bases; unmatched junction bases: 13. CDR3 protein: CASSQDPSGVRLTYEQYF. In nucleotides, the CDR3 is TGCGCCAGCAGCCAAGATCCTAGCGGAGTGCGACTTACCTACGAGCAGTACTTC.

This chain connects TRBV20-1 to TRBJ2-1, with 10 nucleotides matching TRBD1. V trimming: 0 bases; J trimming: 0 bases; junction bases outside the gene matches: 11. This CDR3 comprises 19 residues. Germline CDR1 reads DFQATT; CDR2 reads SNEGSKA (reference sequence). CDR3 sequence (DNA): TGCAGTGCTAGAGATCGGGACAGGGGACTATCCAGCTCCTACAATGAGCAGTTCTTC. Translated, it gives CSARDRDRGLSSSYNEQFF.

The V gene is TRBV11-2, the J gene TRBJ2-1; 12 bases align to TRBD2. This CDR3 comprises 16 residues. Germline V gives CDR1 SGHAT, CDR2 FQNNGV. Losses at the gene ends were 0 bases for V and 9 bases for J; bases not matched to a gene: 6. In nucleotides, the CDR3 is TGTGCCAGCAGCTTAGATGGGACTAGCGGGTCCCTTGAGCAGTTCTTC. Residues: CASSLDGTSGSLEQFF.

V gene TRBV25-1 combines with J gene TRBJ2-3, with 9 nucleotides matching TRBD1. CDR3 length equals 15 residues. The V gene's germline CDR1 is MGHDK and CDR2 SYGVNS. J was trimmed by 6 bases and V by 3 bases; bases with no gene match: 7. The CDR3 DNA reads TGTGCCAGCAGTGATTTGACAGGGGGTGTGGATACGCAGTATTTT. This codes for CASSDLTGGVDTQYF.

The genes are TRBV12-3 or TRBV12-4 and TRBJ2-7; D might be TRBD2 (6 bases). The CDR3 contains 13 residues. The V end lost 0 bases, the J end lost 6 bases, and 9 bases lay between the germline ends. CDR3 sequence (DNA): TGTGCCAGCAGTTTAGCGGGAGGCCGCGAGCAGTACTTC. Residues: CASSLAGGREQYF.

This rearrangement joins TRBV5-1 to TRBJ2-5; 7 bases are a match to TRBD1. The V segment lost 9 bases and the J segment 2 bases; nucleotides outside the gene matches: 10. Germline loops: CDR1 SGHRS, CDR2 YFSETQ. The CDR3 is 14 amino acids. This CDR3 reads CATMKGQQQETQYF. CDR3 sequence (DNA): TGCGCCACCATGAAGGGACAGCAACAAGAGACCCAGTACTTC.

This clonotype was counted a few times. The chain joins TRBV7-2 to TRBJ1-1; possible D gene TRBD1, 6 bases. The germline V and J ends were trimmed by 1 base and 0 bases, with 9 bases remaining between them. The germline V gene encodes CDR1 SGHTA and CDR2 FQGNSA. CDR3 size: 15 residues. The DNA for the CDR3 is TGTGCCAGCAGCTTAGGGGGGCCGGTGAACACTGAAGCTTTCTTT. It specifies CASSLGGPVNTEAFF. Full variable domain (remainder filled in from reference TRBV7-2 and TRBJ1-1): GAGVSQSPSNKVTEKGKDVELRCDPISGHTALYWYRQSLGQGLEFLIYFQGNSAPDKSGLPSDRFSAERTGGSVSTLTIQRTQQEDSAVYLCASSLGGPVNTEAFFGQGTRLTVV.

This rearrangement joins TRBV6-5 to TRBJ2-5; 7 nucleotides match TRBD2. TRBJ2-4 explains the end of the DNA better; the J call may be wrong. Per germline, CDR1 MNHEY and CDR2 SVGAGI. This CDR3 region has 16 residues. The CDR3 is CASSYSGGDAWNIQYF. The CDR3 nucleotides are TGTGCCAGCAGTTACAGTGGGGGGGACGCTTGGAACATTCAGTACTTC.

V gene TRBV21-1 combines with J gene TRBJ1-2; the table gives TRBD1 as D, unverified against the DNA. TRBV21-1 is given as a pseudogene. This CDR3 contains 18 residues. The CDR3: CASSISAKGGTGGDGYTF. The CDR3 DNA is TGTGCCAGCAGCATCTCGGCAAAAGGCGGGACAGGGGGTGATGGCTACACCTTC.

V and J are TRBV29-1 and TRBJ2-7; TRBD2 is a possible D gene (7 bases). Germline V gene data show CDR1 as SQVTM and CDR2 as ANQGSEA. Trimming cost V 0 bases and J 0 bases, with 15 bases left between them. The CDR3 sequence is 16 residues long. The CDR3 sequence is CSVEDVGGGSSYEQYF. CDR3 in DNA: TGCAGCGTTGAAGATGTAGGGGGAGGGAGCTCCTACGAGCAGTACTTC.

The CDR3 sequence is CASSQWTGTSHTF. The CDR3, as DNA: TGTGCCAGCAGCCAGTGGACAGGGACCTCGCACACCTTC. The chain carries TRBV3-1 and TRBJ1-2; 8 bases fit TRBD1. The CDR3 loop spans 13 amino acids. Germline V gives CDR1 LGHDT, CDR2 YNNKEL (reference sequence). V gave up 3 bases and J gave up 12 bases; unmatched junction bases: 9.

This clonotype has only one observation. This chain connects TRBV4-3 to TRBJ2-3, with 7 nucleotides matching TRBD2. The J segment lost 6 bases and the V segment lost 9 bases, leaving 15 bases of the junction unmatched. This CDR3 is built from 15 residues. Germline-derived CDR1 and CDR2 are LGHNA and YSLEER. The CDR3 coding sequence is TGCGCCAGTAGTATAAGACGAGCGGGGTCGGATACGCAGTATTTT. It specifies CASSIRRAGSDTQYF.

The chain links TRBV7-2 to TRBJ1-2; D is possibly TRBD1 (6 bases). Germline V gives CDR1 SGHTA, CDR2 FQGNSA. The CDR3 contains 14 residues. The V end lost 8 bases, the J end lost 0 bases, and 13 bases lay between the germline ends. In DNA, the CDR3 is TGTGCCAGCTCGAGGGGACATACTAACTATGGCTACACCTTC. Residues: CASSRGHTNYGYTF.

The rearrangement uses TRBV12-3 or TRBV12-4 and TRBJ2-7, with D possibly TRBD2 on 5 matching bases. V was pared by 3 bases and J by 3 bases, with 12 bases between. The CDR3 is 14 residues long. The CDR3 here is CASSFGVLYYEQYF. CDR3 DNA: TGTGCCAGCAGTTTCGGGGTGCTTTACTACGAGCAGTACTTC.

In regard to this clonotype: Relative to the germline gene, one junction end is altered; a read error may explain this. The chain is built from TRBV6-2 or TRBV6-3 and TRBJ2-1; tentatively, D is TRBD1 or TRBD2 (5 bases each). In germline, CDR1 is MNHEY, CDR2 SVGEGT. The CDR3 spans 15 residues. CDR3 sequence: CASSGTGRSHNEQFF. The DNA of the CDR3 is TGTGCCAGCAGTGGGACGGGACGCTCCCACAATGAGCAGTTCTTC.

This clonotype turned up a few times. The chain joins TRBV4-1 to TRBJ2-7; D is unresolved. V was trimmed by 4 bases and J by 2 bases, leaving 12 bases between them. The V gene's germline CDR1 is MGHRA and CDR2 YSYEKL. This CDR3 spans 14 amino acids. The CDR3 DNA is TGCGCCAGCAGCCCTGCTCGGGTTCCCTACGAGCAGTACTTC. Encoded protein: CASSPARVPYEQYF.

This clonotype was detected a few times. The genes are TRBV5-1 and TRBJ2-3; perhaps TRBD2 as D (6 bases). This CDR3 is built from 13 residues. Trimming left V 4 bases short and J 7 bases short, with 13 bases between. Germline V gene lookup returns CDR1 SGHRS and CDR2 YFSETQ. CDR3 loop: CASSGASANTQYF. CDR3 DNA: TGCGCCAGCAGCGGGGCTAGCGCAAATACGCAGTATTTT.

This chain connects TRBV7-9 to TRBJ2-2, with 9 bases identical to TRBD1. With V trimmed by 5 bases and J by 13 bases, 8 bases remained unmatched. The CDR3 covers 13 residues. Germline CDR1 SEHNR, CDR2 FQNEAQ (reference sequence). The CDR3 coding sequence is TGTGCCAGCAGCACTCGACAGGGGGAAAGGCTGTTTTTT. Residues: CASSTRQGERLFF.

The chain uses TRBV30 and TRBJ2-5; D is undetermined. Trimming left V 3 bases short and J 5 bases short, with 4 bases between. The CDR3 is made up of 10 amino acids. Germline CDR1 GTSNPN, CDR2 SVGIG (reference sequence). The CDR3 nucleotides are TGTGCCTGGAGGCGGGAGACCCAGTACTTC. Translated: CAWRRETQYF.

The chain couples TRBV19 to TRBJ2-5; D not resolved. The J call may be mistaken, given a closer DNA end match to TRBJ2-7. The CDR3 is 14 residues long. In germline, CDR1 is LNHDA, CDR2 SQIVND (reference sequence). Here the CDR3 reads CASSLGPWTYEQYF. In DNA form, the CDR3 reads TGTGCCAGTAGCCTAGGGCCGTGGACCTACGAGCAGTACTTC.

The J gene is TRBJ1-5, the V gene TRBV29-1; 8 bases align to TRBD1. This CDR3 is 16 amino acids long. Germline lookup yields CDR1 SQVTM and CDR2 ANQGSEA. Unmatched junction bases numbered 12, after V lost 6 bases and J lost 2 bases. The CDR3 DNA follows: TGCAGCGTAAGACAGGGGCCGAGGATGGGCAATCAGCCCCAGCATTTT. Its translation is CSVRQGPRMGNQPQHF.

The rearrangement joins TRBV2 to TRBJ2-7; D perhaps matches TRBD2 (6 bases). Trimming cost V 4 bases and J 3 bases, with 19 bases left between them. The CDR3 covers 16 residues. Germline V lookup: CDR1 SNHLY, CDR2 FYNNEI. CDR3: CASSARATRTFYEQYF. The CDR3 DNA reads as TGTGCCAGCAGTGCCCGGGCGACTAGGACCTTCTACGAGCAGTACTTC. Based on the CDR3 plus reference TRBV2 and TRBJ2-7, the full variable domain is EPEVTQTPSHQVTQMGQEVILRCVPISNHLYFYWYRQILGQKVEFLVSFYNNEISEKSEIFDDQFSVERPDGSNFTLKIRSTKLEDSAMYFCASSARATRTFYEQYFGPGTRLTVT.

This clonotype was recorded a few times. The V call is TRBV7-2, the J call TRBJ1-5, with D possibly TRBD1 on 5 matching bases. Per the germline V gene, CDR1 is SGHTA and CDR2 is FQGNSA. CDR3 length: 14 residues. With 5 bases removed from V and 4 bases from J, the gap between germline ends came to 12 bases. The CDR3 is CASSTRGGNQPQHF. The CDR3, as DNA: TGTGCCAGCAGCACAAGGGGAGGAAATCAGCCCCAGCATTTT.

This rearrangement joins TRBV7-2 to TRBJ2-2; D gene ambiguous. Trimming took 1 base from V and 4 from J, leaving 7 bases between them. This CDR3 is 14 amino acids long. Germline values: CDR1 SGHTA, CDR2 FQGNSA. Here the CDR3 reads CASSLGLFTGELFF. CDR3 in DNA: TGTGCCAGCAGCTTAGGTTTGTTCACCGGGGAGCTGTTTTTT.

This clonotype has just a few counts. The chain employs TRBV6-5 and TRBJ2-3; D ambiguous. The germline V gene has CDR1 MNHEY and CDR2 SVGAGI. Trimming took 2 bases from V and 6 from J, leaving 6 bases between them. The CDR3 spans 12 residues. The DNA for the CDR3 is TGTGCCAGCAGTTACAGGGATGATACGCAGTATTTT. Its protein is CASSYRDDTQYF.